Following are 32 T cell receptor beta chains from one sample sequenced in a study of shared clonotypes between healthy human individuals. The data were produced by immunoSEQ multiplex PCR, yet TCRdb's version contains in-frame clones alone and is incomplete. The sample lists more than 1.2 million clones, 98% occurring once. Sample: naive CD4+ T cells sorted from blood. Sample subset: CD45RA+ positively selected. The receptor source for this set is a man in his thirties or forties in good health.

This CDR3 is CSVGGTGVGYTF. The CDR3 bases are TGCAGCGTTGGGGGGACAGGAGTTGGCTACACCTTC. The chain recombines TRBV29-1 with TRBJ1-2; 8 positions agree with TRBD1. The CDR3 length is 12 residues. Germline CDR1 and CDR2: SQVTM and ANQGSEA. V lost 4 bases and J lost 7; bases outside the gene matches: 5.

This sequence joins TRBV7-2 and TRBJ2-1; 8 bases align to TRBD2. V shed 2 bases, J shed 5 bases, and the junction held 2 bases outside the gene matches. Germline assignment: CDR1 SGHTA and CDR2 FQGNSA. The CDR3 totals 14 residues. This chain's CDR3 is CASSLIAGNNEQFF. CDR3 nucleotides: TGTGCCAGCAGCTTAATAGCGGGGAACAATGAGCAGTTCTTC.

Comments on this clone: Distinct nucleotide sequences in the sample also encode this CDR3. The J gene is TRBJ1-2, the V gene TRBV9; D gene unclear. The V and J ends lost 0 bases and 3 bases respectively, with 9 bases between them. This CDR3 contains 14 residues. Per the germline V gene, CDR1 is SGDLS and CDR2 is YYNGEE. The CDR3 loop is CASSVAAGDYGYTF. The CDR3 coding sequence is TGTGCCAGCAGCGTAGCGGCCGGCGACTATGGCTACACCTTC.

V and J are TRBV2 and TRBJ1-2; TRBD1 is a possible D gene (5 bases). Trimming pared 1 base from V and 7 bases from J, leaving 10 bases between. Germline CDR1 SNHLY, CDR2 FYNNEI. The CDR3 totals 13 residues. The CDR3 here is CASSEEFRGGYTF. CDR3 nucleotides: TGTGCCAGCAGTGAAGAGTTTAGGGGTGGCTACACCTTC.

The chain is built from TRBV19 and TRBJ2-7, with 10 positions matching TRBD2. This CDR3 region has 15 residues. Germline trimming cut 3 bases from V and 5 bases from J; bases unmatched to any gene: 7. Germline CDR1 LNHDA, CDR2 SQIVND (reference sequence). CDR3 region: CASSMAASGSHEQYF. CDR3 nucleotides: TGTGCCAGTAGTATGGCGGCTAGCGGGAGCCACGAGCAGTACTTC.

This clone was seen just once. Germline is not matched at one junction end, which may reflect a read error. The rearrangement links TRBV28 to TRBJ2-1; the match to TRBD2 covers 13 bases. The germline V gene has CDR1 MDHEN and CDR2 SYDVKM. The CDR3 runs to 14 residues. This CDR3 is CASSLHTSGRAKLF. CDR3 nucleotides: TGTGCCAGCAGTTTACACACTAGCGGGAGGGCCAAGCTCTTC.

The J gene is TRBJ2-3, the V gene TRBV7-8; 8 bases agree with TRBD2. The germline gives CDR1 SGHVS, CDR2 FQNEAQ. The CDR3 has 13 residues. Unmatched junction bases numbered 7, after V lost 2 bases and J lost 12 bases. CDR3 coding DNA: TGTGCCAGCAGCTTAAATGGCGGGAGGTCACAGTATTTT. Its translation is CASSLNGGRSQYF. Full variable domain (missing parts from reference TRBV7-8 and TRBJ2-3): GAGVSQSPRYKVAKRGQDVALRCDPISGHVSLFWYQQALGQGPEFLTYFQNEAQLDKSGLPSDRFFAERPEGSVSTLKIQRTQQEDSAVYLCASSLNGGRSQYFGPGTRLTVL.

V usage is TRBV5-6 and J usage is TRBJ2-7; 8 nucleotides match TRBD1. Germline V gene sequence: CDR1 SGHDT, CDR2 YYEEEE. V lost 2 bases to trimming and J lost 4 bases; unmatched junction nucleotides: 11. The CDR3 has 16 residues. CDR3 sequence: CASSFDRGFLPYEQYF. The DNA of the CDR3 is TGTGCCAGCAGCTTCGACAGGGGATTCCTACCGTACGAGCAGTACTTC.

The chain recombines TRBV7-7 with TRBJ1-2; no reliable D call. The CDR3 consists of 13 residues. Germline lookup yields CDR1 SSHAT and CDR2 FNYEAQ (reference sequence). In nucleotides, the CDR3 is TGTGCTAGGCCGGCGGGAGTAAACTATGGCTACACCTTC. As protein: CARPAGVNYGYTF.

The J gene is TRBJ2-1, the V gene TRBV11-2; possible D gene TRBD2, 6 bases. Germline V gene lookup returns CDR1 SGHAT and CDR2 FQNNGV. The CDR3 runs 16 residues. V was clipped by 4 bases and J by 2 bases, with 15 bases between them. CDR3 protein: CASSWRAQTTYNEQFF. The CDR3 region has the DNA TGTGCCAGCAGCTGGAGGGCCCAGACCACCTACAATGAGCAGTTCTTC. Together with reference TRBV11-2 and TRBJ2-1, the CDR3 gives the full variable domain: EAGVAQSPRYKIIEKRQSVAFWCNPISGHATLYWYQQILGQGPKLLIQFQNNGVVDDSQLPKDRFSAERLKGVDSTLKIQPAKLEDSAVYLCASSWRAQTTYNEQFFGPGTRLTVL.

This rearrangement joins TRBV7-2 to TRBJ1-5, with unresolved D. The CDR3 is 13 residues long. Germline CDR1 and CDR2: SGHTA and FQGNSA. V gave up 0 bases and J gave up 5 bases, with 5 bases separating them. CDR3 sequence: CASSLAEYQPQHF. The CDR3 nucleotides are TGTGCCAGCAGCTTAGCGGAGTATCAGCCCCAGCATTTT.

The rearrangement uses TRBV7-9 and TRBJ2-5; tentatively, D is TRBD1 or TRBD2 (7 bases each). This CDR3 region has 15 residues. Germline CDR1 and CDR2: SEHNR and FQNEAQ (reference sequence). Trimming left V 1 base short and J 2 bases short, with 11 bases between. CDR3 sequence: CASSLGQGGQETQYF. The CDR3 DNA follows: TGTGCCAGCAGCTTAGGACAGGGAGGGCAAGAGACCCAGTACTTC.

As concerns this clone: Additional DNA sequences in this sample encode the identical CDR3. The rearrangement uses TRBV28 and TRBJ2-7, with a possible D match to TRBD1 (6 bases). This CDR3 region has 13 residues. Germline V gives CDR1 MDHEN, CDR2 SYDVKM. Trimming shortened V by 5 bases and J by 0 bases, and 8 bases separated the two germline ends. CDR3 in DNA: TGTGCCAGCAGTCGACAGGACTCCTACGAGCAGTACTTC. Its translation is CASSRQDSYEQYF.

This clone appeared once. This chain uses TRBV28 with TRBJ2-7; possible D gene TRBD2, 6 bases. V lost 4 bases to trimming and J lost 2 bases, with 15 bases between them. The CDR3 length is 15 residues. The germline V gene encodes CDR1 MDHEN and CDR2 SYDVKM. The CDR3 sequence: CASSSPWGGPYEQYF. CDR3 nucleotide sequence: TGTGCCAGCAGTTCTCCCTGGGGAGGCCCCTACGAGCAGTACTTC.

This chain links TRBV7-2 with TRBJ2-7, with D perhaps being TRBD1 or TRBD2 (5 bases each). Per the germline V gene, CDR1 is SGHTA and CDR2 is FQGNSA. There are 13 residues in the CDR3. With 4 bases removed from V and 11 bases from J, the gap between germline ends came to 18 bases. CDR3 sequence: CASSSSTVSEEYF. The CDR3 coding sequence is TGTGCCAGCAGCTCATCGACAGTCTCGGAGGAGTACTTC.

The chain uses TRBV6-4 and TRBJ1-2, with a weak D call TRBD1 (5 bases). Germline V lookup: CDR1 MRHNA, CDR2 SNTAGT. This CDR3 spans 15 amino acids. The V and J ends lost 0 bases and 4 bases respectively, with 12 bases between them. The CDR3 DNA reads TGTGCCAGCAGTGACTCAGGATGGGGCCCCTATGGCTACACCTTC. This sequence encodes CASSDSGWGPYGYTF.

The J gene is TRBJ2-1, the V gene TRBV6-5; 8 nucleotides align to TRBD1. The CDR3 consists of 15 residues. Germline-derived CDR1 and CDR2 are MNHEY and SVGAGI. Germline trimming cut 3 bases from V and 8 bases from J; bases unmatched to any gene: 9. CDR3 nucleotides: TGTGCCAGCAGTTATCTCGGACAGGGTATCTATGAGCAGTTCTTC. Translated: CASSYLGQGIYEQFF.

Worth noting for this clone: At one end, the junction sequence differs from germline, possibly due to a read error. This chain uses TRBV7-6 with TRBJ2-5; D is ambiguous. Germline V gene data show CDR1 as SGHVS and CDR2 as FNYEAQ. The CDR3 is 12 amino acids. The CDR3, as DNA: TGTGCCAGCAGCTACCTCCAAGAGTCCCAGTACTTC. It codes for CASSYLQESQYF.

The chain uses TRBV9 and TRBJ2-5; TRBD2 matches at 7 bases. Germline assignment: CDR1 SGDLS and CDR2 YYNGEE. Trimming at V came to 0 bases and at J to 5 bases, leaving 4 bases not matched to a gene. The CDR3 extends over 14 amino acids. The CDR3 DNA follows: TGTGCCAGCAGCGTAGCGGGAGGAGATGAGACCCAGTACTTC. It codes for CASSVAGGDETQYF.

The chain joins TRBV28 to TRBJ2-1; D is possibly TRBD1 (6 bases). The V end was cut by 8 bases, the J end by 4 bases, with 12 bases between. The CDR3 spans 13 residues. CDR1 is MDHEN, CDR2 SYDVKM, per germline. As DNA, the CDR3 is TGTGCCAGCCGCCCGGGACAATACAATGAGCAGTTCTTC. This encodes CASRPGQYNEQFF.

This rearrangement joins TRBV9 to TRBJ2-2; possible D gene TRBD1, 6 bases. V was clipped by 0 bases and J by 4 bases, with 16 bases between them. The germline gives CDR1 SGDLS, CDR2 YYNGEE. CDR3 length: 17 amino acids. In nucleotides, the CDR3 is TGTGCCAGCAGCGTAGCTACTTGGGGGCAGGGCACCGGGGAGCTGTTTTTT. Protein product: CASSVATWGQGTGELFF.

The chain couples TRBV6-5 to TRBJ1-1, with no clear D. The V gene's germline CDR1 is MNHEY and CDR2 SVGAGI. The V end lost 7 bases, the J end lost 1 base, and 10 bases lay between the germline ends. The CDR3 runs to 13 residues. DNA for the CDR3: TGTGCCAGCACCTACCACGGGAACACTGAAGCTTTCTTT. It is translated as CASTYHGNTEAFF.

The chain links TRBV19 to TRBJ2-1; 7 bases line up with TRBD2. Losses at the gene ends were 6 bases for V and 0 bases for J; bases not matched to a gene: 5. Germline CDR1 LNHDA, CDR2 SQIVND (reference sequence). There are 15 residues in the CDR3. Here the CDR3 DNA reads TGTGCCAGTAGGGAGACGGGGGGCTCCTACAATGAGCAGTTCTTC. It specifies CASRETGGSYNEQFF. Full variable domain (missing parts from reference TRBV19 and TRBJ2-1): DGGITQSPKYLFRKEGQNVTLSCEQNLNHDAMYWYRQDPGQGLRLIYYSQIVNDFQKGDIAEGYSVSREKKESFPLTVTSAQKNPTAFYLCASRETGGSYNEQFFGPGTRLTVL.

The chain has TRBV15 and TRBJ2-3, with TRBD2 identical over 7 bases. The CDR3 extends over 15 amino acids. The ends lost 0 bases at V and 4 bases at J; junction bases unmatched: 4. The V gene's germline CDR1 is LNHNV and CDR2 YYDKDF (reference sequence). CDR3 sequence (DNA): TGTGCCACCAGCAGAGAGTGGCGGGAGCCAGATACGCAGTATTTT. Its translation: CATSREWREPDTQYF.

The rearrangement uses TRBV6-1 and TRBJ2-2; D is possibly TRBD2 (5 bases). The ends were cut back, 6 bases at V and 1 base at J, with 12 bases in the middle. Germline V gene lookup returns CDR1 MNHNS and CDR2 SASEGT. This CDR3 has 15 residues. The DNA for the CDR3 is TGTGCCAGCAGAGCGAGCGGAGTGAACACCGGGGAGCTGTTTTTT. This translates into CASRASGVNTGELFF.

CDR3 sequence reads: CASSYSKGTNEKLFF. The DNA for the CDR3 is TGTGCCAGCAGTTACTCGAAGGGAACTAATGAAAAACTGTTTTTT. The chain combines TRBV6-6 with TRBJ1-4, with D unresolved. The CDR3 contains 15 residues. With 0 bases removed from V and 1 base from J, the gap between germline ends came to 6 bases. Germline V gene lookup returns CDR1 MNHNY and CDR2 SVGAGI (reference sequence).

The chain has TRBV11-2 and TRBJ2-3; D not certain. The CDR3 has 14 residues. Germline lookup yields CDR1 SGHAT and CDR2 FQNNGV. Trimming removed 1 base from V and 7 bases from J, with 12 bases in between. The CDR3 here is CASSLGGVRHTQYF. The CDR3 DNA is TGTGCCAGCAGCTTAGGTGGAGTACGACATACGCAGTATTTT.

This clone was found once. This chain links TRBV29-1 with TRBJ2-1; TRBD2 matches at 7 bases. Germline CDR1 is SQVTM and CDR2 is ANQGSEA. The CDR3 spans 13 residues. The V gene end was trimmed by 4 bases and the J gene end by 8 bases; junction bases not matched to a gene: 8. The CDR3 here is CSVGWAGADEQFF. Here the CDR3 DNA reads TGCAGCGTTGGTTGGGCGGGAGCGGATGAGCAGTTCTTC.

This chain connects TRBV5-1 to TRBJ2-2, with 10 bases identical to TRBD1. There are 15 residues in the CDR3. Germline trimming cut 9 bases from V and 5 bases from J; bases unmatched to any gene: 10. Germline V lookup: CDR1 SGHRS, CDR2 YFSETQ. CDR3 in amino acids: CATTGQGVGTGELFF. Here the CDR3 DNA reads TGCGCCACCACAGGACAGGGGGTCGGTACCGGGGAGCTGTTTTTT. Complete variable domain (other parts from reference TRBV5-1 and TRBJ2-2): KAGVTQTPRYLIKTRGQQVTLSCSPISGHRSVSWYQQTPGQGLQFLFEYFSETQRNKGNFPGRFSGRQFSNSRSEMNVSTLELGDSALYLCATTGQGVGTGELFFGEGSRLTVL.

Note on this clone: This CDR3 is also generated by other DNA sequences in the sample. The rearrangement joins TRBV28 to TRBJ2-7, with 8 nucleotides matching TRBD1. The CDR3 consists of 13 residues. Trimming cost V 5 bases and J 2 bases; bases outside gene matches: 2. Germline V gene sequence: CDR1 MDHEN, CDR2 SYDVKM. The CDR3 DNA reads TGTGCCAGCAGTAGGACAGGGACCTACGAGCAGTACTTC. This translates into CASSRTGTYEQYF.

The chain joins TRBV7-6 to TRBJ2-3; the D gene could be TRBD1 or TRBD2 (5 bases each). In germline, CDR1 is SGHVS, CDR2 FNYEAQ. The CDR3 consists of 14 residues. V was cut by 1 base and J by 6 bases, with 11 bases left in between. CDR3 in DNA: TGTGCCAGCAGCTTAGATCCGAGGGGTGATACGCAGTATTTT. Encoded protein: CASSLDPRGDTQYF.

The chain has TRBV28 and TRBJ1-5, with 7 bases lining up with TRBD1. CDR1 and CDR2 from the germline V gene are MDHEN and SYDVKM. V lost 4 bases and J lost 3; bases outside the gene matches: 12. The CDR3 totals 17 residues. The CDR3 coding sequence is TGTGCCAGCAGTTCTAATGAGTTGACAGGGCTCAATCAGCCCCAGCATTTT. Its translation is CASSSNELTGLNQPQHF.